These 6 T cell receptor beta chains share one sample of origin, sequenced in a study of cytomegalovirus exposure and HLA in healthy donors. 60 Vbeta and 13 Jbeta primers were used in PCR. Assay used: immunoSEQ multiplex PCR; TCRdb lists only in-frame clones, some missing. With under 200,000 clones in the sample, the ten largest clones hold about 0.8%. The sample taken for sequencing was PBMCs. The receptor set was obtained from a woman aged 18 to 35 in good health and CMV-seropositive.

V usage is TRBV27 and J usage is TRBJ2-7; no firm D call. The V gene lost 2 bases and the J gene lost 2 bases, with 13 bases spanning the gap. This CDR3 region has 15 residues. The V gene's germline CDR1 is MNHEY and CDR2 SMNVEV (reference sequence). CDR3 loop: CASSLTATGAYEQYF. In DNA, the CDR3 is TGTGCCAGCAGTTTAACTGCGACTGGAGCCTACGAGCAGTACTTC.

This rearrangement joins TRBV7-8 to TRBJ2-2, with 9 positions matching TRBD2. Trimming cost V 5 bases and J 1 base; bases outside gene matches: 5. The CDR3 loop spans 16 amino acids. Germline CDR1 is SGHVS and CDR2 is FQNEAQ. CDR3 loop: CASSEREVGNTGELFF. The CDR3 bases are TGTGCCAGCAGCGAGCGGGAGGTGGGGAACACCGGGGAGCTGTTTTTT.

This chain connects TRBV29-1 to TRBJ2-3, with TRBD1 matching 9 bases. The CDR3 loop spans 14 amino acids. V lost 6 bases and J lost 4; bases outside the gene matches: 8. Germline V gene lookup returns CDR1 SQVTM and CDR2 ANQGSEA. The CDR3 DNA reads TGCAGCGTCGTAAAGGACAGGGGCGCAGATACGCAGTATTTT. Translating it yields CSVVKDRGADTQYF.

The chain joins TRBV11-3 to TRBJ1-5, with 7 nucleotides matching TRBD1. Germline loops: CDR1 SGHNT, CDR2 YENEEA. Unmatched junction bases numbered 12, after V lost 10 bases and J lost 0 bases. The length of the CDR3 is 16 residues. CDR3 nucleotide sequence: TGTGCCACCTTCAGACAGGGCTACTATAGCAATCAGCCCCAGCATTTT. Translation: CATFRQGYYSNQPQHF.

This chain uses TRBV2 with TRBJ1-5, with D tentatively TRBD1 (5 bases). CDR3 length: 15 residues. Per the germline V gene, CDR1 is SNHLY and CDR2 is FYNNEI. Trimming removed 7 bases at V and 2 bases at J, with 15 bases between. CDR3 bases: TGTGCCAGCAATCTCAGGGAAGTCGGCAATCAGCCCCAGCATTTT. Its translation is CASNLREVGNQPQHF.

The rearrangement joins TRBV27 to TRBJ1-2; TRBD1 agrees at 11 bases. The CDR3 covers 15 residues. V trimming: 6 bases; J trimming: 4 bases; junction bases outside the gene matches: 7. Per germline, CDR1 MNHEY and CDR2 SMNVEV (reference sequence). The CDR3 sequence: CASSAGQGVSYGYTF. The DNA of the CDR3 is TGTGCCAGCAGCGCGGGACAGGGGGTTTCCTATGGCTACACCTTC.